The 4 T cell receptor beta chains given below trace back to one sample, sequenced in a study of blood T cell repertoires in COVID-19. The repertoire was sequenced with immunoSEQ multiplex PCR; TCRdb's copy has only in-frame clones and lacks some. Here the sample spans about 81,000 clones, 89% being singletons. The sequenced material came from peripheral blood. The receptors stem from a man between 65 and 85 years old with active or convalescent COVID-19.

This clone appeared a single time. J is TRBJ2-2 and V is TRBV5-1; a possible D gene is TRBD2 (5 bases). The CDR3 runs 14 residues. Between the trimmed V and J ends, which lost 4 bases and 0 bases, there was a span of 7 bases. In germline, CDR1 is SGHRS, CDR2 YFSETQ. The CDR3 loop is CASSGGTNTGELFF. The DNA of the CDR3 is TGCGCCAGCAGCGGAGGAACGAACACCGGGGAGCTGTTTTTT.

The chain employs TRBV6-1 and TRBJ1-2; no clear D gene. In germline, CDR1 is MNHNS, CDR2 SASEGT. CDR3 length: 13 residues. Trimming pared 0 bases from V and 7 bases from J, leaving 9 bases between. The CDR3 spells CASSEALLLGYTF. Here the CDR3 DNA reads TGTGCCAGCAGTGAAGCCCTCCTTCTTGGCTACACCTTC.

The V call is TRBV5-4, the J call TRBJ1-2; perhaps TRBD1 as D (6 bases). The CDR3 loop spans 13 amino acids. Germline V gene sequence: CDR1 SGHNT, CDR2 YYREEE (reference sequence). With 4 bases removed from V and 8 bases from J, the gap between germline ends came to 15 bases. CDR3 sequence: CASSMIPGDGYTF. For the CDR3, the DNA is TGTGCCAGCAGCATGATTCCAGGGGACGGCTACACCTTC. The variable domain in full, completed from reference TRBV5-4 and TRBJ1-2, reads ETGVTQSPTHLIKTRGQQVTLRCSSQSGHNTVSWYQQALGQGPQFIFQYYREEENGRGNFPPRFSGLQFPNYSSELNVNALELDDSALYLCASSMIPGDGYTFGSGTRLTVV.

The V gene is TRBV5-4, the J gene TRBJ1-2; D is perhaps TRBD1 (5 bases). V was shortened by 2 bases and J by 2 bases, with 7 bases between the two germline ends. From germline, CDR1 is SGHNT and CDR2 YYREEE (reference sequence). CDR3 length: 13 amino acids. The CDR3 is CASSFPGNYGYTF. The CDR3 DNA sequence: TGTGCCAGCAGCTTCCCAGGGAACTATGGCTACACCTTC. The whole variable domain, remainder taken from reference TRBV5-4 and TRBJ1-2, is ETGVTQSPTHLIKTRGQQVTLRCSSQSGHNTVSWYQQALGQGPQFIFQYYREEENGRGNFPPRFSGLQFPNYSSELNVNALELDDSALYLCASSFPGNYGYTFGSGTRLTVV.